The 7 T cell receptor beta chains below come from one sample, sequenced in a study of beta chain features in type 1 diabetes. Isolated RNA was reverse transcribed in full, so expressed TCRB transcripts were sequenced. Sequenced by immunoSEQ multiplex PCR; TCRdb stores in-frame clones only, minus some. Of more than 300,000 clones listed, roughly 15% are singletons. Sequencing input: naive CD4+ T cells from blood. All receptors derive from a woman between 18 and 30 years old in good health.

The V and J genes are TRBV5-4 and TRBJ2-1, with 9 bases fitting TRBD2. After removal of 4 bases from V and 6 bases from J, the junction contained 11 bases not matched to a gene. The CDR3 has 16 residues. Germline V gives CDR1 SGHNT, CDR2 YYREEE (reference sequence). CDR3 amino acids: CASSPTWAGGPNEQFF. As DNA, the CDR3 is TGTGCCAGCAGCCCTACTTGGGCGGGAGGGCCCAATGAGCAGTTCTTC.

This clone was counted a few times. The chain links TRBV4-3 to TRBJ2-5; the D gene is possibly TRBD1 (6 bases). The DNA end favors TRBJ2-7, so the J call may be wrong. The germline V gene has CDR1 LGHNA and CDR2 YSLEER. The length of the CDR3 is 17 residues. CDR3 in DNA: TGCGCCAGCAGCCTGATGGGCTGGGACACCAACTCCTACGAGCAGTACTTC. Its translation: CASSLMGWDTNSYEQYF.

V usage is TRBV5-1 and J usage is TRBJ2-1; tentative D call: TRBD1 (6 bases). The germline V gene has CDR1 SGHRS and CDR2 YFSETQ. Deletions cut 4 bases from V and 4 bases from J, with 9 bases between. CDR3 length equals 13 residues. The CDR3 sequence is CASSPGQYNEQFF. CDR3 bases: TGCGCCAGCAGCCCCGGACAGTACAATGAGCAGTTCTTC.

The rearrangement joins TRBV5-1 to TRBJ1-2, with 11 bases identical to TRBD1. The germline CDR1 and CDR2 sequences are SGHRS and YFSETQ. The CDR3 loop spans 15 amino acids. With 6 bases clipped from V and 2 bases from J, the junction kept 6 bases outside the gene matches. The chain's CDR3 is CASTRTGGLNYGYTF. Written as DNA, the CDR3 is TGCGCCAGCACCCGGACAGGGGGCCTGAACTATGGCTACACCTTC.

This clone was observed a handful of times. V is TRBV4-1 and J is TRBJ1-5; 7 bases match TRBD1. The J segment lost 4 bases and the V segment lost 3 bases, leaving 6 bases of the junction unmatched. CDR1 and CDR2 from the germline V gene are MGHRA and YSYEKL. The CDR3 runs to 15 residues. DNA of the CDR3: TGCGCCAGCAGCCACCTGGGACAGCCGAATCAGCCCCAGCATTTT. Residues: CASSHLGQPNQPQHF.

This clone was counted only a few times. The rearrangement joins TRBV2 to TRBJ2-7, with D unresolved. V was cut by 2 bases and J by 4 bases, with 6 bases left in between. CDR3 length equals 12 residues. Germline values: CDR1 SNHLY, CDR2 FYNNEI. In nucleotides, the CDR3 is TGTGCCAGCAGTGAAAGTCTATACGAGCAGTACTTC. The encoded protein is CASSESLYEQYF.

This clone was counted only a few times. This rearrangement joins TRBV7-3 to TRBJ2-1; 7 positions agree with TRBD2. V lost 1 base and J lost 4; bases outside the gene matches: 4. CDR1 and CDR2 from the germline V gene are SGHTA and FQGTGA. CDR3 size: 15 residues. CDR3 loop: CASSLILAEYNEQFF. CDR3 DNA: TGTGCCAGCAGCTTAATTCTAGCGGAGTACAATGAGCAGTTCTTC.